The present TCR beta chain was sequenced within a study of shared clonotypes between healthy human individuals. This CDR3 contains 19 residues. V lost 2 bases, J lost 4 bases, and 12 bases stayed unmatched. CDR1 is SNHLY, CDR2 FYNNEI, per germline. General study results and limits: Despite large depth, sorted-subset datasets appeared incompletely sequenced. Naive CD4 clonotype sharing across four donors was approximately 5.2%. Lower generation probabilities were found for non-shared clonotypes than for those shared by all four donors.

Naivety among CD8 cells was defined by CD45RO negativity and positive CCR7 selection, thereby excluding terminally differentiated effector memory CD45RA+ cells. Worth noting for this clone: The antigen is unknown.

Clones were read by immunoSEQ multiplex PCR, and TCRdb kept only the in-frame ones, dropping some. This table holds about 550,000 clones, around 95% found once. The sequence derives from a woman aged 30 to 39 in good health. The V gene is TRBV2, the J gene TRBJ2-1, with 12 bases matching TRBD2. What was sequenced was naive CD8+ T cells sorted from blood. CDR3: CASSESHLLGLAGYNEQFF. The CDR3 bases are TGTGCCAGCAGTGAATCACACTTACTCGGACTAGCGGGATACAATGAGCAGTTCTTC.